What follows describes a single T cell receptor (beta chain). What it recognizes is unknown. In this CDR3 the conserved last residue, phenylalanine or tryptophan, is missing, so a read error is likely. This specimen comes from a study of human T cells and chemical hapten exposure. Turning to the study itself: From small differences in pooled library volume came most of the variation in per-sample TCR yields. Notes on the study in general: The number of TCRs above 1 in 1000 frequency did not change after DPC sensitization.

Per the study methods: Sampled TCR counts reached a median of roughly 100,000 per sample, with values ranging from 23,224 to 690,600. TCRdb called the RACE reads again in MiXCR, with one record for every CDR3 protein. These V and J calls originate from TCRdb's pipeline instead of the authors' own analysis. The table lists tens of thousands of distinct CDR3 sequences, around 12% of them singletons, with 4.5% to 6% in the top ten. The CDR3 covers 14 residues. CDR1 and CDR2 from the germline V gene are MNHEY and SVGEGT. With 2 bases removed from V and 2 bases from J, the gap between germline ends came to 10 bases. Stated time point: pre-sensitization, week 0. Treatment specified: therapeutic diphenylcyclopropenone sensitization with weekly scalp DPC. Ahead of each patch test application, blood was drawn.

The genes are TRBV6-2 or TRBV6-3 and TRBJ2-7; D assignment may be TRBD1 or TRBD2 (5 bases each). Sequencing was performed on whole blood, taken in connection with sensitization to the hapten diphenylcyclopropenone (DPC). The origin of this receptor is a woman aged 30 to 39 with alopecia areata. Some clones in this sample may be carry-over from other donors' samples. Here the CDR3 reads CASSYPGTTYEQYI. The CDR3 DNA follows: TGTGCCAGCAGTTACCCTGGGACCACCTACGAGCAGTACATC.